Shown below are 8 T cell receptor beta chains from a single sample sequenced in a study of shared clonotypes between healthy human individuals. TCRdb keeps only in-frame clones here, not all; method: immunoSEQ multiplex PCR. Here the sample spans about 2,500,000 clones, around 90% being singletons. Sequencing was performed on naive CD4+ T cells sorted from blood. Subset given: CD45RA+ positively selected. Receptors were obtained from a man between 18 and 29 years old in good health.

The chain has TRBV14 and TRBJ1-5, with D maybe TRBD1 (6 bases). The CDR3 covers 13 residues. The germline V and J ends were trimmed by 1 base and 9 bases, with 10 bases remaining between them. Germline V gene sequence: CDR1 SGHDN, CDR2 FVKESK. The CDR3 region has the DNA TGTGCCAGCAGCCAAGGACTACAGGGGCCCCAGCATTTT. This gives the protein CASSQGLQGPQHF.

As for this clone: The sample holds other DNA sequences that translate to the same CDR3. CDR3 DNA: TGCGCCAGCAGCAAGGACAGCATGAACACTGAAGCTTTCTTT. This gives the protein CASSKDSMNTEAFF. The chain links TRBV5-1 to TRBJ1-1; D is possibly TRBD1 (6 bases). The CDR3 totals 14 residues. Trimming left V 4 bases short and J 0 bases short, with 10 bases between. The germline V gene encodes CDR1 SGHRS and CDR2 YFSETQ. The full variable domain, with the rest looked up from reference TRBV5-1 and TRBJ1-1, is KAGVTQTPRYLIKTRGQQVTLSCSPISGHRSVSWYQQTPGQGLQFLFEYFSETQRNKGNFPGRFSGRQFSNSRSEMNVSTLELGDSALYLCASSKDSMNTEAFFGQGTRLTVV.

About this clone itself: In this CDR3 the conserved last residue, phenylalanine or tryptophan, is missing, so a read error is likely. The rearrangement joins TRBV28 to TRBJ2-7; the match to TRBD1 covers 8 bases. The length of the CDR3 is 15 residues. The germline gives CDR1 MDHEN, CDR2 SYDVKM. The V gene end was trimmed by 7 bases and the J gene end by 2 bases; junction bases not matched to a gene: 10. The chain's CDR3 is CASTPPGTGAYEQYL. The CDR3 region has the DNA TGTGCCAGCACCCCGCCCGGGACAGGAGCCTACGAGCAGTACCTC.

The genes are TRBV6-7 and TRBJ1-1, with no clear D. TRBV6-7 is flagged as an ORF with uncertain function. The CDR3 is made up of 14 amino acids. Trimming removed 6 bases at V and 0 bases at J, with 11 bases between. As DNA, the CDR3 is TGTGCCAGCAGCTACGACGGACTGAACACTGAAGCTTTCTTT. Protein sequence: CASSYDGLNTEAFF.

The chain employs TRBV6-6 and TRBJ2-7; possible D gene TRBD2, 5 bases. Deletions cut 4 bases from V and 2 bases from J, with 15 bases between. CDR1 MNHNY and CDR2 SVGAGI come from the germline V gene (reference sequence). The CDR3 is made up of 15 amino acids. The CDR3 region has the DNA TGTGCCAGCAGTTCCCCGGGAAGCACTACCTACGAGCAGTACTTC. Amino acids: CASSSPGSTTYEQYF.

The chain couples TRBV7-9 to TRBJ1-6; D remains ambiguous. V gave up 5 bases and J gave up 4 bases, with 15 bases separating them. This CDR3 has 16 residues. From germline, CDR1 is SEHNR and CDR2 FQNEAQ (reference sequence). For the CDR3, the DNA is TGTGCCAGCAGCAAGACCGTAGCTCTTTATAATTCACCCCTCCACTTT. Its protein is CASSKTVALYNSPLHF. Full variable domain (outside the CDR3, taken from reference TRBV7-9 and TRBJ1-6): DTGVSQNPRHKITKRGQNVTFRCDPISEHNRLYWYRQTLGQGPEFLTYFQNEAQLEKSRLLSDRFSAERPKGSFSTLEIQRTEQGDSAMYLCASSKTVALYNSPLHFGNGTRLTVT.

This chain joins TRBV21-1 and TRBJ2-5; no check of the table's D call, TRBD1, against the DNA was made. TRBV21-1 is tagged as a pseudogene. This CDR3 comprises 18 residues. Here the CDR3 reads CASSKGTKPGQKRGTQYF. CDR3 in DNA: TGTGCCAGCAGCAAAGGGACCAAACCGGGACAGAAGAGGGGGACCCAGTACTTC.

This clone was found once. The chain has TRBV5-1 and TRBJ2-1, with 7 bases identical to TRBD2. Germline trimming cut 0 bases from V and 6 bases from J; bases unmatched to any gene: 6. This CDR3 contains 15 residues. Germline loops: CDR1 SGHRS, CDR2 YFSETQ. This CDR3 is CASSLEGLKGNEQFF. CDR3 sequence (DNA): TGCGCCAGCAGCTTGGAGGGACTAAAGGGCAATGAGCAGTTCTTC.